This TCR beta chain emerged from a study of cytomegalovirus exposure and HLA in healthy donors. Study outcomes and limitations: V- and J-gene trimming of TCR beta was linked (in a later analysis) to a missense DCLRE1C variant.

Concerning this clone: Its specificity is unknown.

The CDR3 is made up of 16 amino acids. Trimming left V 0 bases short and J 4 bases short, with 14 bases between. In germline, CDR1 is MNHNS, CDR2 SASEGT. In the PCR, 60 Vbeta and 13 Jbeta primers were used. The repertoire was sequenced with immunoSEQ multiplex PCR; TCRdb's copy has only in-frame clones and lacks some. The sample lists over 150,000 clones, 70% to 85% occurring once. The J gene is TRBJ2-3, the V gene TRBV6-1; TRBD2 is a possible D gene (6 bases). Sequenced sample: PBMCs. The sequence came from a man between 40 and 49 years old in good health and CMV-seronegative. The DNA for the CDR3 is TGTGCCAGCAGTGAAGCGCTGGGGGGAGCGGCAGATACGCAGTATTTT. This sequence encodes CASSEALGGAADTQYF.